One and the same sample provided the 13 T cell receptor beta chains below, sequenced in a study of cytomegalovirus exposure and HLA in healthy donors. PCR used 60 Vbeta primers and 13 Jbeta primers. Sequencing used immunoSEQ multiplex PCR; TCRdb keeps in-frame clones, though not all of them. The table shows roughly 150,000 clones, with around 78% occurring only once. Sequenced material: PBMCs. These receptors were collected from a woman aged 40 to 50 in good health and CMV-seropositive.

This rearrangement joins TRBV27 to TRBJ1-2, with TRBD1 identical over 8 bases. J was trimmed by 1 base and V by 1 base; bases with no gene match: 8. This CDR3 is built from 17 residues. Germline V lookup: CDR1 MNHEY, CDR2 SMNVEV (reference sequence). This CDR3 reads CASSLFAVDRGNYGYTF. In nucleotides, the CDR3 is TGTGCCAGCAGTTTATTCGCCGTTGACAGGGGTAACTATGGCTACACCTTC.

This chain joins TRBV6-5 and TRBJ2-5; maybe TRBD2 (6 bases). The V end was cut by 0 bases, the J end by 2 bases, with 10 bases between. This CDR3 comprises 15 residues. Germline loops: CDR1 MNHEY, CDR2 SVGAGI. This CDR3 reads CASSYSTRLQETQYF. CDR3 nucleotides: TGTGCCAGCAGTTACTCGACTAGGTTACAAGAGACCCAGTACTTC.

This clone was counted only a few times. This chain joins TRBV5-1 and TRBJ1-2; 7 positions agree with TRBD1. V shed 3 bases and J 5 bases; nucleotides not matched to a gene: 10. This CDR3 has 15 residues. Germline V CDR1 and CDR2: SGHRS, YFSETQ. CDR3 sequence (DNA): TGCGCCAGCAGCTCGGCCTGGGACAGCCTGTATGGCTACACCTTC. This gives the protein CASSSAWDSLYGYTF.

In DNA, the CDR3 is TGTGCCAGCAGCCAAGATCGAGTCCTAGCCTACGAGCAGTACTTC. Protein: CASSQDRVLAYEQYF. This chain connects TRBV14 to TRBJ2-7; no firm D call. The CDR3 runs to 15 residues. The germline CDR1 and CDR2 sequences are SGHDN and FVKESK. V lost 0 bases, J lost 2 bases, and 11 bases lay in between.

The chain has TRBV28 and TRBJ2-1; the match to TRBD2 covers 9 bases. The CDR3 spans 16 residues. V lost 10 bases, J lost 1 base, and 11 bases stayed unmatched. Per germline, CDR1 MDHEN and CDR2 SYDVKM. CDR3 nucleotide sequence: TGTGCCACGCTGGCCGAGACTAGCGGTTCCTACAATGAGCAGTTCTTC. Protein: CATLAETSGSYNEQFF.

With respect to this clone: An end of the junction differs from the germline gene, which may be a read error. The sample has other DNA sequences that encode this CDR3 too. The chain carries TRBV7-8 and TRBJ2-5, with D tentatively TRBD2 (5 bases). The germline gives CDR1 SGHVS, CDR2 FQNEAQ. The CDR3 runs to 11 residues. The CDR3 DNA sequence: TGCGCCAGCAGCTTAGTAGGGCTAGCCCACTTC. This encodes CASSLVGLAHF.

This chain connects TRBV7-9 to TRBJ1-6, with 10 bases that match TRBD1. Germline CDR1 reads SEHNR; CDR2 reads FQNEAQ (reference sequence). The CDR3 has 16 residues. Trimming removed 3 bases from V and 7 bases from J; junction bases left unmatched: 6. The CDR3 loop is CASSLRDRGVNSPLHF. CDR3 sequence (DNA): TGTGCCAGCAGCTTGCGGGACAGGGGAGTGAATTCACCCCTCCACTTT.

For the CDR3, the DNA is TGTGCTAGTGGTTTTAGTTCCCCGGCCCTACCCCACAGCTCTGGAAACACCATATATTTT. The encoded protein is CASGFSSPALPHSSGNTIYF. The V and J genes are TRBV12-5 and TRBJ1-3, with D unresolved. The CDR3 has 20 residues. Germline V gene lookup returns CDR1 LGHNT and CDR2 FRNRAP. V was pared by 3 bases and J by 0 bases, with 24 bases between.

Written as DNA, the CDR3 is TGTGCCAGTAGTGACAGGGGGCGACAAGAGACCCAGTACTTC. It yields the protein CASSDRGRQETQYF. This rearrangement joins TRBV19 to TRBJ2-5; 10 positions agree with TRBD1. Per germline, CDR1 LNHDA and CDR2 SQIVND (reference sequence). The CDR3 is made up of 14 amino acids. Germline trimming cut 5 bases from V and 2 bases from J; bases unmatched to any gene: 2.

This clone was detected only a few times. The chain uses TRBV18 and TRBJ1-2; 9 bases map to TRBD1. V lost 0 bases, J lost 8 bases, and 7 bases stayed unmatched. The CDR3 spans 15 residues. CDR1 KGHSH and CDR2 LQKENI come from the germline V gene. CDR3 nucleotide sequence: TGTGCCAGCTCACCACCGGGGGACAGGGCCGGAGGCTACACCTTC. Its translation is CASSPPGDRAGGYTF.

The chain combines TRBV9 with TRBJ1-4; TRBD1 aligns across 8 bases. Losses at the gene ends were 3 bases for V and 7 bases for J; bases not matched to a gene: 8. The germline gives CDR1 SGDLS, CDR2 YYNGEE. The CDR3 is made up of 15 amino acids. CDR3 loop: CASSDGGQVGEKLFF. The DNA for the CDR3 is TGTGCCAGCAGCGACGGGGGACAGGTGGGTGAAAAACTGTTTTTT.

V usage is TRBV19 and J usage is TRBJ2-7, with 12 positions matching TRBD1. The length of the CDR3 is 17 residues. Losses at the gene ends were 5 bases for V and 7 bases for J; bases not matched to a gene: 15. CDR1 is LNHDA and CDR2 is SQIVND in the germline V gene (reference sequence). The CDR3 reads CASSPLRPGQGAREQYF. In DNA, the CDR3 is TGTGCCAGTAGTCCCCTCAGGCCGGGACAGGGGGCACGGGAGCAGTACTTC.

The V and J genes are TRBV30 and TRBJ2-3, with D possibly matching TRBD2 (5 bases). Germline CDR1 is GTSNPN and CDR2 is SVGIG (reference sequence). The CDR3 contains 14 residues. Trimming took off 2 bases at V and 0 bases at J, with 9 bases between the two ends. The chain's CDR3 is CAWSKRLSTDTQYF. For the CDR3, the DNA is TGTGCCTGGAGTAAGCGACTAAGCACAGATACGCAGTATTTT.